These T cell receptor beta chains were read from a single sample in a study of cytomegalovirus exposure and HLA in healthy donors. Clones were read by immunoSEQ multiplex PCR, and TCRdb kept only the in-frame ones, dropping some. The table has 130,000 or so clones, around 85% seen once. Specimen: PBMCs. The receptors derive from a woman in her thirties in good health and CMV-seropositive. CDR3s include the opening cysteine and the closing phenylalanine or tryptophan. D genes are given only for firm matches. Only some rows state a clone size, as once, few, many or a class for expanded clones.

NA	TRBV11-1	NA	TRBJ2-1	TGTGCCAGCAGCTCTTCCGGGAGTACGGAGGGCTACAATGAGCAGTTCTTC	CASSSSGSTEGYNEQFF
once	TRBV29-1	NA	TRBJ1-1	TGCAGCGTTGAAGGTACGACAGGACTGAACACTGAAGCTTTCTTT	CSVEGTTGLNTEAFF
once	TRBV18	NA	TRBJ2-7	TGTGCCAGCTCTCGGGACTCCGATAGAGTCGAGCAGTACTTC	CASSRDSDRVEQYF
few	TRBV2	TRBD2	TRBJ2-7	TGTGCCAGCAGTGGGGAGGGCTACGAGCAGTACTTC	CASSGEGYEQYF
NA	TRBV6-1	NA	TRBJ2-7	TGTGCCAGCAGCCGGGACAACTCCTTTGAGCAGTACTTC	CASSRDNSFEQYF
NA	TRBV28	NA	TRBJ1-4	TGTGCCAGCAGTTTATTCGGTCCCTCCGAGGGAGAAAAACTGTTTTTT	CASSLFGPSEGEKLFF
NA	TRBV10-3	TRBD2	TRBJ2-7	TGTGCCATCACCCCGGGACTAGCGGAGGCCTACGAGCAGTACTTC	CAITPGLAEAYEQYF
NA	TRBV5-1	TRBD1	TRBJ2-7	TGCGCCAGCAGCGGGGGACAGGGTTTGGTCTACGAGCAGTACTTC	CASSGGQGLVYEQYF
NA	TRBV5-1	TRBD1	TRBJ2-2	TGCGCCAGCACCTCGACAGGGGGGAACACCGGGGAGCTGTTTTTT	CASTSTGGNTGELFF
few	TRBV5-1	NA	TRBJ1-2	TGCGCCAGCAGCTTGGACAGTGTGAACTATGGCTACACCTTC	CASSLDSVNYGYTF
NA	TRBV7-2	NA	TRBJ2-4	TGTGCCAGCAGCCAAACGGGGGTTGTTCAGTACTTC	CASSQTGVVQYF
few	TRBV11-1	NA	TRBJ2-1	TGTGCCAGCAGCTTAGTGGGAGCAACCTACAATGAGCAGTTCTTC	CASSLVGATYNEQFF
few	TRBV30	NA	TRBJ2-2	TGTGCCTGGAGTGCTCTAGAGACTTTAGAAACCGGGGAGCTGTTTTTT	CAWSALETLETGELFF
NA	TRBV5-4	NA	TRBJ1-3	TGTGCCAGCAGCCGCTGGGGGGACACCATATATTTT	CASSRWGDTIYF
NA	TRBV18	NA	TRBJ1-2	TGTGCCAGCTCACCCGGGGTAGAGGAGGTTGGCTACACCTTC	CASSPGVEEVGYTF
NA	TRBV7-9	TRBD1	TRBJ1-1	TGTGCCAGCAGCCTTACAGGGGAGACTGAAGCTTTCTTT	CASSLTGETEAFF
NA	TRBV2	TRBD1	TRBJ2-2	TGTGCCAGCAGTGATAGGACAGGGACCGGGGAGCTGTTTTTT	CASSDRTGTGELFF
NA	TRBV28	NA	TRBJ1-1	TGTGCCAGCAGTACCACGGGCAGCGGGCACACTGAAGCTTTCTTT	CASSTTGSGHTEAFF
NA	TRBV5-1	TRBD1	TRBJ1-1	TGCGCCAGCAGCCGCGGCCAGGGGGTGTACACTGAAGCTTTCTTT	CASSRGQGVYTEAFF
NA	TRBV5-1	NA	TRBJ2-3	TGCGCCAGCAGCTGGGGGCTGGGGGCAGATACGCAGTATTTT	CASSWGLGADTQYF
NA	TRBV18	NA	TRBJ2-5	TGTGCCAGCTCACGATCACAGTCCTCCCAAGAGACCCAGTACTTC	CASSRSQSSQETQYF
NA	TRBV30	TRBD2	TRBJ2-5	TGTGCCTGGAGTGAGGACTGGGCGGGGGGGGAGACCCAGTACTTC	CAWSEDWAGGETQYF
NA	TRBV29-1	NA	TRBJ2-5	TGCAGCGTTGACGGGATGCGGAGGGAGCTGGAGACCCAGTACTTC	CSVDGMRRELETQYF
few	TRBV5-6	TRBD1	TRBJ2-1	TGTGCCAGCAGCTCGGTATGGGACAGGGGGGCCAATGAGCAGTTCTTC	CASSSVWDRGANEQFF
few	TRBV9	NA	TRBJ2-7	TGTGCCAGCAGCGTAGAAGCTAGTCCCTTAATTCAGTACTTC	CASSVEASPLIQYF
NA	TRBV10-3	NA	TRBJ1-5	TGTGCCCATTCCCGGGGGGGCAATCAGCCCCAGCATTTT	CAHSRGGNQPQHF
NA	TRBV25-1	NA	TRBJ1-3	TGTGCCAGCAGTGGAAGAGAGGGCCTGTTCTCTGGAAACACCATATATTTT	CASSGREGLFSGNTIYF
NA	TRBV1	NA	TRBJ2-5	TGCACCAGCAGCCAAGTGTACCAGGGGGCAATAGAGACCCAGTACTTC	CTSSQVYQGAIETQYF
few	TRBV30	TRBD2	TRBJ2-1	TGTGCCTGGAGCCCACGGTGGGGGGGGGATGAGCAGTTCTTC	CAWSPRWGGDEQFF
NA	TRBV5-1	NA	TRBJ1-6	TGCGCCAGCAGCGTGATACAGGGACGCGGTTCACCCCTCCACTTT	CASSVIQGRGSPLHF
few	TRBV5-1	TRBD2	TRBJ2-2	TGCGCCAGCAGCTTCCTAGCGGGGGGGCCCGGGGAGCTGTTTTTT	CASSFLAGGPGELFF
NA	TRBV28	TRBD1	TRBJ2-3	TGTGCCAGCCAAACTCCCGGACAGGCTACAGATACGCAGTATTTT	CASQTPGQATDTQYF
NA	TRBV28	NA	TRBJ2-4	TGTGCCAGCAGTCCCGCAGGTCTGATCTCTCACATTCAGTACTTC	CASSPAGLISHIQYF
NA	TRBV11-2	TRBD2	TRBJ2-1	TGTGCCAGCAGCCCCGTTAGCGGGGCAACCTACAATGAGCAGTTCTTC	CASSPVSGATYNEQFF
once	TRBV28	TRBD1	TRBJ1-4	TGTGCCAGCAGTTCCCTAGGACAGGGAAGAATGGGCGAACTGTTTTTT	CASSSLGQGRMGELFF
NA	TRBV5-1	NA	TRBJ1-2	TGCGCCAGCAGGCGGGAGGGCGCGTCCGGCTACACCTTC	CASRREGASGYTF
once	TRBV4-2	NA	TRBJ2-4	TGTGCCAGCAGCCAAGATGGGGGTCCAGGGAGGCTAACCAAAAACATTCAGTACTTC	CASSQDGGPGRLTKNIQYF
NA	TRBV11-2	TRBD2	TRBJ2-1	TGTGCCAGCAGGTTAGCGGGAGGGCCGAACAATGGGCAGTTCTTC	CASRLAGGPNNGQFF
NA	TRBV28	NA	TRBJ2-7	TGTGCCAGCGGTATCAGGGTATTGAGCCACGAGCAGTACTTC	CASGIRVLSHEQYF
few	TRBV30	NA	TRBJ2-2	TGTGCCTGGAGTGGGCCACCAAGCCAGGCCGGGGAGCTGTTTTTT	CAWSGPPSQAGELFF
NA	TRBV9	NA	TRBJ1-2	TGTGCCAGCAGCGTAGCCTCAACTGGCGGGCCGATCTATGGCTACACCTTC	CASSVASTGGPIYGYTF
NA	TRBV5-1	NA	TRBJ1-6	TGCGCCAGCAGCTCAGCCGGACAGCCAAATTCACCCCTCCACTTT	CASSSAGQPNSPLHF
NA	TRBV23-1	TRBD1	TRBJ2-4	TGCGCCAGTATCCGGGACAGGGAAGCCAAAAACATTCAGTACTTC	CASIRDREAKNIQYF